The present entry profiles one T cell receptor beta chain with its context. What it recognizes is unknown. This sample was taken from a study of CD8+ T cells in alopecia areata. Study-level information: Patients in the treated group were given tofacitinib by mouth, 5 to 10 mg twice a day. Dosing spanned 6 to 18 months on tofacitinib, then 6 months off drug.

Findings and caveats of the study: Patients shared TCRs less clearly than mice did, possibly for HLA-related reasons. The link between baseline CD8+ expansion and response remains uncertain with one nonresponder.

The sample's treatment: oral pan-JAK inhibitor, 5-10 mg twice daily. The CDR3 length is 15 residues. V was clipped by 1 base and J by 5 bases, with 12 bases between them. Germline values: CDR1 SNHLY, CDR2 FYNNEI. In each case, RNA was isolated and then reverse transcribed into cDNA as the sequencing template. Assay used: immunoSEQ multiplex PCR; TCRdb lists only in-frame clones, some missing. The sample carries fewer than 100,000 clones, around three quarters recorded once. The material sequenced was CD8+ T cells sorted from blood, taken around week 44, from a patient treated with tofacitinib. This sequence originates from a human donor with alopecia areata. This sequence joins TRBV2 and TRBJ1-5; the D is unclear. In nucleotides, the CDR3 is TGTGCCAGCAGTGAAGGTGTCAGTTCATATCAGCCCCAGCATTTT. It yields the protein CASSEGVSSYQPQHF.